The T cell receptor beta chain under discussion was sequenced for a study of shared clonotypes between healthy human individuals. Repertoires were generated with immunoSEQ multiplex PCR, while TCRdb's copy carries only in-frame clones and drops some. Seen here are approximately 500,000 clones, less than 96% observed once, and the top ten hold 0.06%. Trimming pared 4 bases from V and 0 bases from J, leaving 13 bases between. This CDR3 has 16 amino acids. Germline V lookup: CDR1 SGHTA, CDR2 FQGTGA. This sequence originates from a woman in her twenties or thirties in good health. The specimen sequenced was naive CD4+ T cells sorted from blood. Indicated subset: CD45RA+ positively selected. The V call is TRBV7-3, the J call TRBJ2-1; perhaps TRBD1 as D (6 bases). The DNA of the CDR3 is TGTGCCAGCAGCTCCAGGGGTAAAAGCTCCTACAATGAGCAGTTCTTC. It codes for CASSSRGKSSYNEQFF.